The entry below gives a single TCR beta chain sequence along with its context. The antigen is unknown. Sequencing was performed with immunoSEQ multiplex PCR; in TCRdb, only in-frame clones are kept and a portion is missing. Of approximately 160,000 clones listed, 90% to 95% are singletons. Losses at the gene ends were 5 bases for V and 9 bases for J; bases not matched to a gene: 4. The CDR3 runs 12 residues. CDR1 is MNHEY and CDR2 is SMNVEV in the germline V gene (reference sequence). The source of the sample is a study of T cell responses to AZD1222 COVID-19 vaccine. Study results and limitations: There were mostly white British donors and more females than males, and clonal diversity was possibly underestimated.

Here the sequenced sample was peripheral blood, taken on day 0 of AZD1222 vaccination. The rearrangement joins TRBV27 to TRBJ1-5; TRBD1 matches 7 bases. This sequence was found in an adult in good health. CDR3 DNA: TGTGCCAGCAGTACCCACAGGGGGCCCCAGCATTTT. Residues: CASSTHRGPQHF.